The 17 T cell receptor beta chains below were found in one sample sequenced in a study of CXCR3-negative and CXCR3-positive naive CD8 T cells. Libraries were UMI-labeled 5' RACE TRB cDNA. Each CDR3 protein gets one entry in TCRdb, which reprocessed the 5' RACE reads and gives no DNA. This sample contains tens of thousands of distinct CDR3 sequences. Sequencing was performed on naive CXCR3- CD8+ T cells from blood. Noted subset: CD45RO-CCR7+CD27+CD95- naive CD8+ T cells lacking CXCR3 (TNR3-). The source of these receptors is a human donor in good health. Some clones in this sample may be carry-over from other donors' samples.

The chain combines TRBV6-2 or TRBV6-3 with TRBJ1-5. The CDR3 runs to 15 residues. The germline gives CDR1 MNHEY, CDR2 SVGEGT. The CDR3 loop reads CASSYSTPTGQPQHF.

CDR3 residues: CSVGGGVGTEAFF. The chain has TRBV29-1 and TRBJ1-1. This CDR3 contains 13 residues. CDR1 and CDR2 from the germline V gene are SQVTM and ANQGSEA.

The chain couples TRBV5-1 to TRBJ1-1; TCRdb returns TRBD1, unconfirmable since there is no DNA. The CDR3 loop spans 15 amino acids. Looked up from germline, CDR1 is SGHRS and CDR2 is YFSETQ. The CDR3 loop is CASSTGQGAVTEAFF.

This chain connects TRBV6-5 to TRBJ1-5. Germline-derived CDR1 and CDR2 are MNHEY and SVGAGI. The CDR3 sequence is 13 residues long. The CDR3 sequence: CASSYSSDQPQHF.

The chain has TRBV7-8 and TRBJ2-1. This CDR3 spans 13 amino acids. Germline values: CDR1 SGHVS, CDR2 FQNEAQ. The CDR3 loop reads CASSLRPLNEQFF.

The V and J genes are TRBV7-2 and TRBJ2-5; the TRBD2 assignment by TCRdb is unverifiable without DNA. CDR3 length equals 18 residues. Germline CDR1 and CDR2: SGHTA and FQGNSA. The CDR3 sequence: CASSLRLAGGLSQETQYF.

The CDR3 loop reads CASSDQTGGHGYTF. The chain links TRBV19 to TRBJ1-2; as DNA is missing, the TRBD1 call by TCRdb cannot be tested. CDR1 is LNHDA and CDR2 is SQIVND in the germline V gene (reference sequence). This CDR3 is built from 14 residues.

The CDR3 sequence: CATSISGISYEQYF. J is TRBJ2-7 and V is TRBV6-5; TCRdb's D call of TRBD2 is untestable without DNA. This CDR3 comprises 14 residues. Germline V CDR1 and CDR2: MNHEY, SVGAGI.

The rearrangement joins TRBV2 to TRBJ2-7; absent DNA, TCRdb's TRBD1 call cannot be checked. This CDR3 has 20 residues. Per germline, CDR1 SNHLY and CDR2 FYNNEI. The CDR3 loop reads CASNPKALPGQGVMGYEQYF.

V and J are TRBV27 and TRBJ2-7; the TCRdb call, TRBD2, lacks DNA for checking. Germline CDR1 reads MNHEY; CDR2 reads SMNVEV (reference sequence). The CDR3 loop spans 15 amino acids. Here the CDR3 reads CASSLRGGGVYEQYF.

This chain uses TRBV12-3 or TRBV12-4 with TRBJ2-2; TCRdb returns TRBD1, unconfirmable since there is no DNA. This CDR3 has 18 residues. CDR3 protein: CASSLELSSNGITGELFF.

This rearrangement joins TRBV11-2 to TRBJ2-2; TCRdb's D call, TRBD2, is unchecked because there is no DNA. Germline lookup yields CDR1 SGHAT and CDR2 FQNNGV. This CDR3 comprises 16 residues. The CDR3 region is CASSSELAGSTGELFF.

The chain uses TRBV5-6 and TRBJ2-1. This CDR3 is 16 amino acids long. Germline-derived CDR1 and CDR2 are SGHDT and YYEEEE. CDR3 region: CASSLGAVSSYNEQFF.

The chain couples TRBV19 to TRBJ1-5; TCRdb proposes TRBD1, but this gene call is untestable without DNA. Germline loops: CDR1 LNHDA, CDR2 SQIVND (reference sequence). The CDR3 extends over 15 amino acids. The CDR3 sequence is CASSGGTDSNQPQHF.

The J gene is TRBJ2-5, the V gene TRBV27; TCRdb returns TRBD2, unconfirmable since there is no DNA. CDR1 is MNHEY, CDR2 SMNVEV, per germline (reference sequence). The CDR3 has 14 amino acids. This CDR3 reads CASMPSGRPETQYF.

The chain joins TRBV29-1 to TRBJ2-1; with no DNA, the TCRdb D assignment of TRBD2 cannot be verified. Germline V gene lookup returns CDR1 SQVTM and CDR2 ANQGSEA. There are 17 residues in the CDR3. CDR3 loop: CSVEGLRGLATDNEQFF.

V usage is TRBV7-9 and J usage is TRBJ2-7; TCRdb selects TRBD1, and the lack of DNA leaves this call unchecked. CDR1 is SEHNR, CDR2 FQNEAQ, per germline (reference sequence). The CDR3 length is 17 residues. CDR3 residues: CASSPRDREVSWFEQYF.